The next 15 T cell receptor beta chains were all read from a single sample in a study of blood T cell repertoires in COVID-19. Profiling relied on immunoSEQ multiplex PCR, and the TCRdb table lists in-frame clones only, not all of them. There are some 300,000 clones in the sample; 88% occur only once, and 0.75% to 1% lies in the top ten. Sequenced material: PBMCs or T cells enriched from blood (not recorded which). Source of these receptors: a woman in her twenties or thirties who had recovered from COVID-19.

The chain employs TRBV7-2 and TRBJ2-5, with 8 bases lining up with TRBD2. Germline CDR1 reads SGHTA; CDR2 reads FQGNSA. V was pared by 7 bases and J by 7 bases, with 14 bases of the junction left unmatched. The CDR3 is 15 amino acids. As DNA, the CDR3 is TGTGCCAGCATCCTCCCGGGGGGGGGCGAGGGGACCCAGTACTTC. Protein: CASILPGGGEGTQYF.

The CDR3 DNA reads as TGTGCCAGCAGCATCAGAGCGGGAGTGGTTGAGCAGTTCTTC. It is translated as CASSIRAGVVEQFF. The rearrangement uses TRBV7-3 and TRBJ2-1; 8 positions match TRBD2. Trimming cost V 5 bases and J 9 bases; bases outside gene matches: 9. CDR1 and CDR2 from the germline V gene are SGHTA and FQGTGA. CDR3 length: 14 residues.

The rearrangement links TRBV28 to TRBJ1-6, with TRBD1 matching over 10 bases. The CDR3 extends over 14 amino acids. Germline CDR1 and CDR2: MDHEN and SYDVKM. V shed 8 bases and J 9 bases; nucleotides not matched to a gene: 7. CDR3 residues: CASHRDRGFSPLHF. CDR3 sequence (DNA): TGTGCCAGCCACCGGGACAGGGGTTTTTCACCCCTCCACTTT.

CDR3 protein: CASSQRDRNIQYF. For the CDR3, the DNA is TGTGCCAGCAGTCAAAGGGACAGAAACATTCAGTACTTC. V gene TRBV6-2 or TRBV6-3 combines with J gene TRBJ2-4; 7 nucleotides line up with TRBD1. V lost 5 bases to trimming and J lost 6 bases; unmatched junction nucleotides: 4. From germline, CDR1 is MNHEY and CDR2 SVGEGT. The CDR3 totals 13 residues.

The rearrangement joins TRBV27 to TRBJ2-7, with 14 nucleotides matching TRBD2. V was clipped by 5 bases and J by 12 bases; unmatched bases: 27. Germline V CDR1 and CDR2: MNHEY, SMNVEV (reference sequence). This CDR3 comprises 20 residues. DNA of the CDR3: TGTGCCAGCAGTCTCCGATCGGGACTAGCGGGAGAAATCCATCCTACGATGCCGTACTTC. The encoded protein is CASSLRSGLAGEIHPTMPYF.

The chain couples TRBV18 to TRBJ2-7, with TRBD2 as a possible D gene (5 bases). The CDR3 totals 14 residues. V lost 2 bases to trimming and J lost 3 bases, with 11 bases between them. Germline V gene sequence: CDR1 KGHSH, CDR2 LQKENI. The CDR3 sequence is CASSPERWYYEQYF. Here the CDR3 DNA reads TGTGCCAGCTCACCAGAGCGGTGGTACTACGAGCAGTACTTC. Full variable domain (missing parts from reference TRBV18 and TRBJ2-7): NAGVMQNPRHLVRRRGQEARLRCSPMKGHSHVYWYRQLPEEGLKFMVYLQKENIIDESGMPKERFSAEFPKEGPSILRIQQVVRGDSAAYFCASSPERWYYEQYFGPGTRLTVT.

This chain joins TRBV27 and TRBJ2-7, with 7 nucleotides matching TRBD2. After removal of 2 bases from V and 3 bases from J, the junction contained 1 base not matched to a gene. Germline CDR1 is MNHEY and CDR2 is SMNVEV (reference sequence). The CDR3 is 13 residues long. CDR3 residues: CASSLGLGYEQYF. The CDR3 nucleotides are TGTGCCAGCAGTTTAGGACTAGGCTACGAGCAGTACTTC.

The CDR3, as DNA: TGTGCCAGCAGTGAATGGGGACAGGGGAACACCGGGGAGCTGTTTTTT. As protein: CASSEWGQGNTGELFF. J is TRBJ2-2 and V is TRBV6-1, with 9 bases matching TRBD1. The CDR3 has 16 amino acids. After removal of 2 bases from V and 1 base from J, the junction contained 2 bases not matched to a gene. The V gene's germline CDR1 is MNHNS and CDR2 SASEGT.

The chain joins TRBV6-2 or TRBV6-3 to TRBJ1-2; TRBD1 agrees at 7 bases. Trimming removed 5 bases from V and 4 bases from J; junction bases left unmatched: 10. This CDR3 spans 15 amino acids. Germline V lookup: CDR1 MNHEY, CDR2 SVGEGT. CDR3 sequence (DNA): TGTGCCAGCAGTACCTCGGACAGGTTCCCCTATGGCTACACCTTC. Translation gives CASSTSDRFPYGYTF.

The chain uses TRBV15 and TRBJ2-1; 8 bases map to TRBD2. The J segment lost 9 bases and the V segment lost 2 bases, leaving 9 bases of the junction unmatched. Per germline, CDR1 LNHNV and CDR2 YYDKDF (reference sequence). The CDR3 consists of 15 residues. This chain's CDR3 is CATSRPAGGGSEQFF. CDR3 sequence (DNA): TGTGCCACCAGCAGACCAGCCGGGGGGGGAAGTGAGCAGTTCTTC. The full variable domain, completed using reference TRBV15 and TRBJ2-1, is DAMVIQNPRYQVTQFGKPVTLSCSQTLNHNVMYWYQQKSSQAPKLLFHYYDKDFNNEADTPDNFQSRRPNTSFCFLDIRSPGLGDTAMYLCATSRPAGGGSEQFFGPGTRLTVL.

There are a few counts of this clone. The chain has TRBV12-3 or TRBV12-4 and TRBJ1-1, with D maybe TRBD1 (5 bases). Trimming pared 9 bases from V and 0 bases from J, leaving 11 bases between. The CDR3 is made up of 13 amino acids. In DNA, the CDR3 is TGTGCCAGTTCCAGGGCGATGAACACTGAAGCTTTCTTT. Its translation is CASSRAMNTEAFF.

This sequence joins TRBV7-3 and TRBJ2-2, with 7 positions matching TRBD2. There are 16 residues in the CDR3. V lost 3 bases and J lost 3; bases outside the gene matches: 7. CDR1 is SGHTA, CDR2 FQGTGA, per germline. The CDR3: CASSFDLAEYTGELFF. The CDR3 nucleotides are TGTGCCAGCAGCTTTGATCTAGCGGAATACACCGGGGAGCTGTTTTTT.

The chain couples TRBV12-3 or TRBV12-4 to TRBJ1-4; D is possibly TRBD1 (5 bases). The CDR3 extends over 12 amino acids. The V gene lost 10 bases and the J gene lost 4 bases, with 10 bases spanning the gap. Here the CDR3 DNA reads TGTGCCACAGGGTGGGGTAATGAAAAACTGTTTTTT. It yields the protein CATGWGNEKLFF.

The V call is TRBV20-1, the J call TRBJ1-4, with 12 bases fitting TRBD1. Germline assignment: CDR1 DFQATT and CDR2 SNEGSKA (reference sequence). J gave up 7 bases and V 3 bases, and 15 bases lay outside the gene matches. The CDR3 runs to 18 residues. CDR3 loop: CSASKSPGQGAIFEKLFF. CDR3 coding DNA: TGCAGTGCTAGTAAAAGTCCGGGACAGGGGGCTATATTTGAAAAACTGTTTTTT.

This chain joins TRBV24-1 and TRBJ1-3, with TRBD1 as a possible D gene (6 bases). The CDR3 has 15 residues. V lost 3 bases and J lost 4, with 12 bases in between. Germline-derived CDR1 and CDR2 are KGHDR and SFDVKD. CDR3 DNA: TGTGCCACCAGTGATCCCAGGGGTAGCGGAAACACCATATATTTT. Translation gives CATSDPRGSGNTIYF.